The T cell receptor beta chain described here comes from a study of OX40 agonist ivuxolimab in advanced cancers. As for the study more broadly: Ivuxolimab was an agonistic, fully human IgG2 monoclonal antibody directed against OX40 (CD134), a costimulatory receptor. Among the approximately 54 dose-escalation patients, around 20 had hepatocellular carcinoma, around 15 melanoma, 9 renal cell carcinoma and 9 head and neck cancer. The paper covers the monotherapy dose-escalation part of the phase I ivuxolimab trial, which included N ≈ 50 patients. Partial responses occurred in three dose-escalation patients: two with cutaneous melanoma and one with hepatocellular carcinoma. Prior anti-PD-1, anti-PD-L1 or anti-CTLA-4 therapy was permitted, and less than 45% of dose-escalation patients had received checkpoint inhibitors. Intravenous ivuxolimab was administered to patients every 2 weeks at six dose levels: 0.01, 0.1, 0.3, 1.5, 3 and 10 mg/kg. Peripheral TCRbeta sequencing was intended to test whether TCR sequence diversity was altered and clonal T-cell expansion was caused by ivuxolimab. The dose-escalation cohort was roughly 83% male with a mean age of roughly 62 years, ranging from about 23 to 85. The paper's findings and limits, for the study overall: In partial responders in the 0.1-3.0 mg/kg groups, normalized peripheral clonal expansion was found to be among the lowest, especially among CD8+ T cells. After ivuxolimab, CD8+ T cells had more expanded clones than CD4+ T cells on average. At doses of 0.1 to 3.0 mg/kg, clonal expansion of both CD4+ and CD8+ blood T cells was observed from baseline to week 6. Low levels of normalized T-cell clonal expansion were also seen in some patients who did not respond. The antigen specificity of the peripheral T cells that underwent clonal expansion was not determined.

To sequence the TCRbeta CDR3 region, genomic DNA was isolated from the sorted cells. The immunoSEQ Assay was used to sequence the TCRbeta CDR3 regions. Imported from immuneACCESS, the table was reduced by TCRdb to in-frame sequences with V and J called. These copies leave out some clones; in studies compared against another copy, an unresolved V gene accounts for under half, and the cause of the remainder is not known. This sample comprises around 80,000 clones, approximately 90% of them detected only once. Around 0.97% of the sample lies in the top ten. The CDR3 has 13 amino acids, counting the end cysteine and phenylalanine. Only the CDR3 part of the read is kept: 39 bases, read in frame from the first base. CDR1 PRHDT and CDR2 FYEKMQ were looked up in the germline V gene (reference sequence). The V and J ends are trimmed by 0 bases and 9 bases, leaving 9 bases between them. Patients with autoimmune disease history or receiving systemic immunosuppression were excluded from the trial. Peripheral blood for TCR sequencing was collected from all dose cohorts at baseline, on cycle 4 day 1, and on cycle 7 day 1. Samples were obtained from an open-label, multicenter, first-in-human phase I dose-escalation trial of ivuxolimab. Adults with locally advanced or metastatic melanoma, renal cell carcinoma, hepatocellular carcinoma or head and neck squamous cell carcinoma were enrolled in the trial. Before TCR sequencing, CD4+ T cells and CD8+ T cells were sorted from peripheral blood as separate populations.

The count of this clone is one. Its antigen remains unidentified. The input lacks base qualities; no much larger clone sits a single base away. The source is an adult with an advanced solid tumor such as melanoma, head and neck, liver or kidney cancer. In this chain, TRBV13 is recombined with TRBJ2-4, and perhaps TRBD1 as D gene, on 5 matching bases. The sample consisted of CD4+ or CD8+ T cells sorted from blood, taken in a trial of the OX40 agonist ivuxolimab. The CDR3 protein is CASSLGPRGIQYF. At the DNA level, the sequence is TGTGCCAGCAGCTTAGGCCCAAGGGGCATTCAGTACTTC.